One and the same sample provided the 19 T cell receptor beta chains below, sequenced in a study of tumor-infiltrating lymphocytes in primary liver carcinoma. The study extracted blood RNA from unsorted whole blood and also extracted germline DNA. Starting from around 500 ng of total RNA, TCR beta cDNA was produced with a primer in the constant region. Each TCR beta library was derived from three nested multiplex PCR rounds that employed slightly modified ARM-PCR. TRBV1-TRBV30 forward primers paired with a C-beta reverse primer were used in the first two PCR rounds, which ran approximately 10 cycles each. TCRdb reprocessed the multiplex PCR reads with MiXCR, giving one entry per CDR3 protein. This sample has about 320,000 distinct CDR3 sequences; nearly 60% occur once, and the top ten carry over 15%. Sequenced input: peripheral blood. The receptors derive from a woman under 40 with primary liver carcinoma and hepatitis B virus infection.

This clonotype was seen just once. A clone one base away is much larger, so this may be a read error. Written as DNA, the CDR3 is TGCAGCGCCGACGGACTAGCGGGAAATGAGCAGTCCTTC. This translates into CSADGLAGNEQSF. This chain links TRBV29-1 with TRBJ2-1; 12 bases are shared with TRBD2. CDR3 size: 13 residues. The germline V gene has CDR1 SQVTM and CDR2 ANQGSEA.

Notes on this clonotype: A much larger clone lies a single base off, so this may be a read error. The chain links TRBV12-3 or TRBV12-4 to TRBJ2-3; D unresolved. V was shortened by 7 bases and J by 0 bases, with 11 bases between the two germline ends. This CDR3 contains 14 residues. CDR3 protein: CASTEWLSTDTQYF. The CDR3 DNA reads TGTGCCAGCACCGAGTGGCTGAGCACAGATACGCAGTATTTT.

The chain combines TRBV11-2 with TRBJ2-1; 8 bases match TRBD1. The trim removed 4 bases at V and 8 bases at J, leaving 10 bases unmatched. The CDR3 loop spans 15 amino acids. Germline CDR1 SGHAT, CDR2 FQNNGV. The CDR3: CASSSDRGTCDEQFF. The DNA of the CDR3 is TGTGCCAGCAGCTCAGACAGGGGAACCTGCGATGAGCAGTTCTTC.

This clonotype has a single count. A much larger clone differs by one base, so this may be a read error. The chain links TRBV12-3 or TRBV12-4 to TRBJ2-7; 9 bases are a match to TRBD1. The CDR3 sequence is 13 residues long. Unmatched junction bases numbered 10, after V lost 10 bases and J lost 6 bases. CDR3 in DNA: TGTGCCAACACCTCGACAGGGGGTCGCGAGCAGTACTTC. Its protein product is CANTSTGGREQYF.

This clonotype was found a few times. This chain links TRBV7-9 with TRBJ2-6; D gene uncertain. V was pared by 4 bases and J by 5 bases, with 15 bases between. This CDR3 comprises 16 residues. Germline V gene lookup returns CDR1 SEHNR and CDR2 FQNEAQ (reference sequence). The CDR3 nucleotides read TGTGCCAGCAGCTCCCCCGCCGACGCTAGGGCCAACGTCCTGACTTTC. This codes for CASSSPADARANVLTF.

A remark on this clonotype: This clone may be a read error of a much larger clone one base away. The chain recombines TRBV6-6 with TRBJ1-4; D is unclear. The CDR3 extends over 11 amino acids. Germline V lookup: CDR1 MNHNY, CDR2 SVGAGI (reference sequence). CDR3 amino acids: CAGSWDEKLFF. The CDR3 region has the DNA TGTGCCGGCAGCTGGGATGAAAAACTGTTTTTT.

The genes are TRBV6-5 and TRBJ2-7, with 12 nucleotides matching TRBD2. This CDR3 comprises 13 residues. Germline CDR1 and CDR2: MNHEY and SVGAGI. V lost 11 bases and J lost 6; bases outside the gene matches: 8. CDR3: CAAATSGGSEQYF. The CDR3 nucleotides read TGTGCCGCAGCGACTAGCGGGGGTAGCGAGCAGTACTTC.

Notes on this clonotype: The germline gene is not matched at one end of the junction; a read error may be the cause. V usage is TRBV6-5 and J usage is TRBJ2-7; 7 bases are shared with TRBD2. The CDR3 is 14 amino acids. Germline CDR1 MNHEY, CDR2 SVGAGI. The CDR3 nucleotides are TGTGCCAGCAGTTTCGGCAAGCGGGGCTACGGGCAGTACTTC. Protein: CASSFGKRGYGQYF.

The sample holds a few counts of this clonotype. Without the conserved terminal phenylalanine or tryptophan, this CDR3 likely stems from a read error. The genes are TRBV4-3 and TRBJ2-1, with D possibly being TRBD2 (6 bases). Germline CDR1 LGHNA, CDR2 YSLEER. The V end lost 6 bases, the J end lost 6 bases, and 15 bases lay between the germline ends. CDR3 length: 14 amino acids. The CDR3 nucleotides read TGCGCCAGCAGTAGGGGTTGGGGAGGCAATGAGCAGTTCCTC. This translates into CASSRGWGGNEQFL.

Worth noting for this clonotype: This could be a read error, since a much larger clone is one nucleotide away. V and J are TRBV6-5 and TRBJ2-3, with D unresolved. The germline V gene has CDR1 MNHEY and CDR2 SVGAGI. The CDR3 consists of 15 residues. V was cut by 5 bases and J by 3 bases, with 15 bases left in between. In DNA form, the CDR3 reads TGTGCCAGCAGTAACCGGCTCACTCCGACAGATACGCAGTATTTT. This encodes CASSNRLTPTDTQYF.

Many counts were recorded for this clonotype. The chain is built from TRBV29-1 and TRBJ2-7; D tentatively reads TRBD1 or TRBD2 (5 bases each). V lost 8 bases to trimming and J lost 1 base, with 12 bases between them. The germline V gene encodes CDR1 SQVTM and CDR2 ANQGSEA. The length of the CDR3 is 12 residues. The CDR3 nucleotides are TGCAGCCCAGACTACAGGTCCTACGAGCAGTACTTC. Translating it yields CSPDYRSYEQYF.

With respect to this clonotype: The conserved phenylalanine or tryptophan is not found at the CDR3 terminus, so this likely reflects a read error. This rearrangement joins TRBV28 to TRBJ2-3; no reliable D call. The V end lost 3 bases, the J end lost 2 bases, and 9 bases lay between the germline ends. This CDR3 contains 14 residues. Germline V gives CDR1 MDHEN, CDR2 SYDVKM. The DNA of the CDR3 is TGTGCCAGCAGTTTTCGAAGTCTCACAGATACGCAGTATCTT. Translating it yields CASSFRSLTDTQYL.

J is TRBJ2-3 and V is TRBV15, with D perhaps TRBD2 (5 bases). V was cut by 3 bases and J by 2 bases, with 6 bases left in between. This CDR3 is 13 amino acids long. Germline CDR1 and CDR2: LNHNV and YYDKDF (reference sequence). This chain's CDR3 is CATSSRDTDTQYF. CDR3 nucleotide sequence: TGTGCCACCAGCAGCCGGGACACAGATACGCAGTATTTT.

Points on this clonotype: This may stem from a read error, because a much larger clone lies one nucleotide away. The rearrangement links TRBV29-1 to TRBJ1-1; possibly TRBD1 for D (6 bases). Germline-derived CDR1 and CDR2 are SQVTM and ANQGSEA. The V and J ends lost 8 bases and 5 bases respectively, with 15 bases between them. The CDR3 sequence is 12 residues long. The CDR3 region has the DNA TGCAGCACACAAAAGGGGGGGACTGAAGCTTTCTTT. Translation: CSTQKGGTEAFF.

Concerning this clonotype: With a much larger clone just one base away, this may be a read error. This chain connects TRBV6-6 to TRBJ2-5; TRBD2 might be the D (6 bases). V was trimmed by 5 bases and J by 5 bases, leaving 18 bases between them. Germline assignment: CDR1 MNHNY and CDR2 SVGAGI (reference sequence). This CDR3 spans 15 amino acids. The CDR3 DNA sequence: TGTGCCAGCAGTCTCCGCCCGGGAGCGTGGGAGACCCAGTACTTC. This translates into CASSLRPGAWETQYF.

The chain carries TRBV6-5 and TRBJ2-1; the D gene is possibly TRBD2 (5 bases). This CDR3 has 14 residues. CDR1 is MNHEY, CDR2 SVGAGI, per germline. CDR3 coding DNA: TGTAGCAGCAGCGATGGGAGCTCCTACAATGAGCAGTTCTTC. Translation: CSSSDGSSYNEQFF.

The chain recombines TRBV11-2 with TRBJ1-6; D unclear. In germline, CDR1 is SGHAT, CDR2 FQNNGV. V shed 6 bases and J shed 9 bases, with 21 bases lying between them. The CDR3 contains 16 residues. The CDR3 DNA sequence: TGTGCCAGCAGGGATACCCGACGCGGAATATCTTCACCCCTCCACTTT. Its protein product is CASRDTRRGISSPLHF.

Comment on this clonotype: A read error may explain this, as a much larger clone is one base away. This chain connects TRBV4-2 to TRBJ2-5; 11 bases map to TRBD2. In germline, CDR1 is LGHNA, CDR2 YNFKEQ. V shed 4 bases and J 5 bases; nucleotides not matched to a gene: 9. The CDR3 has 16 residues. CDR3 nucleotides: TGTGCCAGCAGCCGCAGAGTAGCGGGAGGGCTCGAGACCCAGTACTTC. It is translated as CASSRRVAGGLETQYF.

Details on this clonotype: A read error is possible here, since a much larger clone lies one base away. J is TRBJ2-1 and V is TRBV7-9, with a tentative D call TRBD2 (5 bases). The V end was cut by 5 bases, the J end by 9 bases, with 17 bases between. CDR3 length: 14 residues. Germline CDR1 reads SEHNR; CDR2 reads FQNEAQ (reference sequence). The CDR3 sequence is CASSPGAAAGEQFF. The CDR3 nucleotides are TGTGCCAGCAGCCCGGGCGCGGCGGCGGGTGAGCAGTTCTTC.